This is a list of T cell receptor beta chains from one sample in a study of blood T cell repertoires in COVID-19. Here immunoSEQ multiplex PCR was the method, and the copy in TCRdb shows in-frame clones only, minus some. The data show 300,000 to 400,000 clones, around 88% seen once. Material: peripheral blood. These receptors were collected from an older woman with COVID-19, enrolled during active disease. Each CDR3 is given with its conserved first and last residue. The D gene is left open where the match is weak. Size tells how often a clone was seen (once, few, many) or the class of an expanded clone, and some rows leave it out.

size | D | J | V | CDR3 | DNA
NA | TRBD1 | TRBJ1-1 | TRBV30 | CAWSEGTGGTEAFF | TGTGCCTGGAGTGAGGGAACAGGGGGCACTGAAGCTTTCTTT
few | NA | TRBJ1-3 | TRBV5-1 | CASSPTDSSSGNTIYF | TGCGCCAGCAGCCCGACGGACAGTAGCTCTGGAAACACCATATATTTT
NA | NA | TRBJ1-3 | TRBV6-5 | CASSYYQGSRDTIYF | TGTGCCAGCAGTTACTACCAGGGTAGCAGGGACACCATATATTTT
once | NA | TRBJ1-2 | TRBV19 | CASRVTQRNYGYTF | TGTGCCAGTAGGGTGACACAACGAAACTATGGCTACACCTTC
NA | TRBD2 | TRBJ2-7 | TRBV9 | CASSVGSGGVYEQYF | TGTGCCAGCAGCGTAGGTAGCGGGGGGGTCTACGAGCAGTACTTC
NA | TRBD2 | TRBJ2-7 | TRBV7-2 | CASSPRWGGSEQYF | TGTGCCAGCAGCCCCAGATGGGGGGGGAGCGAGCAGTACTTC
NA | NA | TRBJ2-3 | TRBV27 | CASMNAGTDTQYF | TGTGCCAGCATGAATGCGGGCACAGATACGCAGTATTTT
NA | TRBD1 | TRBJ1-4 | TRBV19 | CASSSQTGGGEKLFF | TGTGCCAGTAGTTCCCAAACAGGGGGCGGTGAAAAACTGTTTTTT
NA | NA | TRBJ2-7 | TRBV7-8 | CASSLVQGISYEQYF | TGTGCCAGCAGCTTAGTACAGGGCATCTCCTACGAGCAGTACTTC
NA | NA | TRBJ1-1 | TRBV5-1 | CASSLQMNTEAFF | TGCGCCAGCAGCTTACAGATGAACACTGAAGCTTTCTTT